This entry features one TCR beta chain sequence. The sample comes from a study of blood T cell repertoires in COVID-19. At the level of the study: COVID-19 samples collected from the United States, Italy and Spain covered acute and convalescent phases. PBMCs, B-cell-depleted T cells, or T cells provided the cDNA or gDNA that made up the material.

The ends were cut back, 4 bases at V and 4 bases at J, with 16 bases in the middle. CDR1 is SGHNT, CDR2 YYREEE, per germline (reference sequence). The CDR3 totals 15 residues. As processed by the authors: Reference gene primer amplification yielded estimated nucleated cell counts. Sequencing used immunoSEQ multiplex PCR; TCRdb keeps in-frame clones, though not all of them. V and J calls and clone size come straight from that table; D and trimming were deduced from the DNA. In the table there are about 120,000 clones, roughly 84% of which are singletons. The source of this sequence is a man in his forties with acute or convalescent COVID-19. Source material: peripheral blood. The chain employs TRBV5-4 and TRBJ2-3; D not certain. This chain's CDR3 is CASSQRGMSADTQYF. The CDR3 DNA sequence: TGTGCCAGCAGCCAAAGAGGAATGTCCGCAGATACGCAGTATTTT.